What follows are 31 T cell receptor delta chains derived from one specimen sequenced in a study of γδ T cells in repeated Plasmodium falciparum infection. TCRdb re-called the multiplex PCR reads with CATT. The repertoire holds about 89,000 delta-chain clones, with approximately 1.5% as singletons. Flow sorting of PBMC yielded separate Vgamma9/Vdelta2+ and Vdelta2-negative gammadelta T cell populations for bulk repertoire analysis. Sequencing was done on a sample of gamma-delta T cells from blood. Receptor source: a pool of human donors (malaria-infected and uninfected, not separated).

Remarks on this clone: The TCRdb protein, from a much larger clone, departs from this DNA's translation at residue 7, likely by read error; the protein shown derives from the DNA. The gene calls are TRDV1 and TRDJ1; 7 bases line up with TRDD3. The J gene is absent in TCRdb and was assigned here via DNA matching to germline. This CDR3 spans 21 amino acids. V trimming: 0 bases; J trimming: 5 bases; junction bases outside the gene matches: 24. The germline V gene encodes CDR1 TSWWSYY and CDR2 QGS. DNA of the CDR3: TGTGCTCTTGGGGAACTCAACACCACTATAACGTTACGGGGGATCACGGATAAACTCATCTTT. It is translated as CALGELNTTITLRGITDKLIF.

The V gene is given as TRDV1, and no J gene call is available. CDR3 length equals 9 residues. The V gene's germline CDR1 is TSWWSYY and CDR2 QGS. CDR3 protein: CALAFSAFF. CDR3 nucleotides: TGTGCTCTTGCCTTCTCGGCCTTTTTT.

Notes on this clone: A much larger clone sits a single nucleotide away, making a read error possible. The genes are TRDV1 and TRDJ1; TRDD3 matches 12 bases. Because TCRdb records no J gene, it was assigned here through a match of the DNA to germline. There are 24 residues in the CDR3. V gave up 2 bases and J gave up 2 bases; unmatched junction bases: 27. The germline V gene encodes CDR1 TSWWSYY and CDR2 QGS. This CDR3 reads CALGEMGLRRWFTGGYKATDKLIF. The DNA of the CDR3 is TGTGCTCTTGGGGAAATGGGCCTACGTAGGTGGTTTACTGGGGGATACAAGGCTACCGATAAACTCATCTTT.

This clone was seen many times. The gene calls are TRDV1 and TRDJ1, with TRDD3 matching over 7 bases. TCRdb offers no J gene call, so here the DNA was matched to germline to obtain one. Germline CDR1 and CDR2: TSWWSYY and QGS. J gave up 2 bases and V 0 bases, and 15 bases lay outside the gene matches. This CDR3 has 19 residues. CDR3 sequence (DNA): TGTGCTCTTGGGGAACTTCCACGCCCATCTGGGGGTTTGACCGATAAACTCATCTTT. It codes for CALGELPRPSGGLTDKLIF.

In regard to this clone: This probably arose from a read error, given a far larger clone one base away. Other DNA sequences from this sample encode an identical CDR3 as well. J is TRDJ1 and V is TRDV1, with 8 bases fitting TRDD3. Germline loops: CDR1 TSWWSYY, CDR2 QGS. The length of the CDR3 is 16 residues. The CDR3 loop is CALGAKPIVLGGKLIF. CDR3 nucleotide sequence: TGTGCACTTGGGGCCAAACCCATCGTACTGGGGGGTAAACTCATCTTT.

Within the sample, this clone is medium-sized (0.01 to 0.1%). A read error may account for a junction end that differs from germline. The same CDR3 is also encoded by other DNA sequences in this sample. CDR3 coding DNA: TGTGCTCTTGCCTCCGAAGGGGACCGACGATACACTGATAAACTCATCTTT. This sequence encodes CALASEGDRRYTDKLIF. The chain joins TRDV1 to TRDJ1; tentatively, D is TRDD3 (5 bases). The length of the CDR3 is 17 residues. Germline CDR1 TSWWSYY, CDR2 QGS.

This clone turned up a few times. TCRdb's listed protein matches a much larger clone and diverges from this DNA's translation at residue 5, likely through a read error; the protein shown comes from the DNA. The CDR3 nucleotides read TGTGCCTGTGACGCCGGATGGGGGATACGCTGGGACACCCGACAGATGTTTTTC. It specifies CACDAGWGIRWDTRQMFF. The V call is TRDV2, the J call TRDJ3, with 11 nucleotides matching TRDD3. Germline matching of the DNA provided the J gene here, since TCRdb leaves it blank. This CDR3 spans 18 amino acids. Germline lookup yields CDR1 GEAIGNYY and CDR2 EKD. Germline trimming cut 3 bases from V and 3 bases from J; bases unmatched to any gene: 6.

This clone was seen at least ten times. This could be a read error, since a much larger clone is one nucleotide away. The same CDR3 can be traced to other DNA sequences in this sample. The CDR3 DNA follows: TGTGCCTGTGCCCCCGTCAACCTGACAGCACAACTCTTCTTT. It translates to CACAPVNLTAQLFF. This rearrangement joins TRDV2 to TRDJ2; D is uncertain. Germline V gene lookup returns CDR1 GEAIGNYY and CDR2 EKD. The length of the CDR3 is 14 residues. Trimming left V 5 bases short and J 3 bases short, with 12 bases between.

This clone was counted many times. A far larger clone is one nucleotide away, so this likely arose from a read error. Other DNA sequences in this sample translate to the same CDR3. The chain is built from TRDV3 and TRDJ1; a weak D match, TRDD3 (5 bases). Here the J gene came from matching the DNA to germline, since TCRdb omits it. This CDR3 is built from 17 residues. V dropped 3 bases and J dropped 8 bases, with 31 bases sitting between them. Germline V gene sequence: CDR1 TVYSNPD, CDR2 GDNSRS (reference sequence). The CDR3 here is CAFRGAWVPWEAGKLIF. Here the CDR3 DNA reads TGTGCCTTCCGTGGGGCTTGGGTCCCATGGGAGGCCGGCAAACTCATCTTT.

Only a few counts were recorded for this clone. The TCRdb protein comes from a much larger clone and disagrees with this DNA's translation at residue 19, likely due to a read error; the protein given here is derived from the DNA. The chain carries TRDV2 and TRDJ3; TRDD3 agrees at 9 bases. Germline loops: CDR1 GEAIGNYY, CDR2 EKD. The CDR3 contains 25 residues. This CDR3 is CACDKRTGDTTRNDSSSWYTRQMFF. The CDR3 DNA reads TGTGCCTGTGACAAAAGGACTGGGGATACGACCCGAAACGATTCATCCTCCTGGTACACCCGACAGATGTTTTTC.

This clone was picked up many times. A far more abundant clone sits one base away, making this likely a read error. Other nucleotide sequences from this sample produce the same CDR3. The gene calls are TRDV2 and TRDJ1; TRDD3 aligns across 7 bases. V lost 4 bases, J lost 5 bases, and 15 bases stayed unmatched. The CDR3 totals 16 residues. Per the germline V gene, CDR1 is GEAIGNYY and CDR2 is EKD. The CDR3 DNA reads as TGTGCCTGTGAGCCTGGGGCCAGATGGGGGAGAGATAAACTCATCTTT. Translating gives CACEPGARWGRDKLIF.

About this clone: The mismatch at residue 13 between this DNA's translation and the TCRdb protein of a much larger clone likely reflects a read error; the protein shown is translated from the DNA. This rearrangement joins TRDV2 to TRDJ3; 7 positions match TRDD3. TCRdb lists no J gene, so it was determined here by aligning the DNA to germline. The CDR3 is 16 amino acids. Germline CDR1 is GEAIGNYY and CDR2 is EKD. CDR3 DNA: TGTGCCTGTGACTGGGGGAGCTCCTGGGACACCCGAAAGATGTTTTTC. It yields the protein CACDWGSSWDTRKMFF.

About this clone itself: The translation of this DNA and the TCRdb protein of a much larger clone differ at residue 21, probably owing to a read error; the protein shown here is translated from the DNA. The J gene is uncalled and the V gene is TRDV1; the listed D gene, TRDD3, was not tested against the DNA. The CDR3 covers 22 residues. Germline V gene data show CDR1 as TSWWSYY and CDR2 as QGS. The chain's CDR3 is CALHSSSLPSWGILPRVDKLTF. CDR3 DNA: TGTGCTCTCCATTCCTCTAGTCTTCCTAGCTGGGGGATACTCCCTCGGGTCGATAAACTCACCTTT.

Points on this clone: The protein held in TCRdb is that of a much larger clone and does not match this DNA's translation at residue 14, likely because of a read error; the protein shown is translated from the DNA. The chain employs TRDV1 and TRDJ2; a weak D match, TRDD1 (5 bases). The J gene was missing in TCRdb and was found by matching the end of the DNA to germline. The ends were cut back, 2 bases at V and 4 bases at J, with 29 bases in the middle. The CDR3 is 21 amino acids. Germline CDR1 reads TSWWSYY; CDR2 reads QGS. The CDR3, as DNA: TGTGCTCTTGGGGAAGAGTCGTACCATGAAATGGGCAAAGTGGAGACAGCACAACTCTTCTTT. It translates to CALGEESYHEMGKVETAQLFF.

This clone was detected a few times. The TCRdb protein, from a much larger clone, departs from this DNA's translation at residue 5, likely by read error; the protein shown derives from the DNA. The rearrangement uses TRDV2 and TRDJ3, with 9 bases aligning to TRDD3. No J gene is reported in TCRdb; it was inferred here by comparing the DNA with germline. The V and J ends lost 3 bases and 2 bases, in that order; junction bases with no gene match: 10. The CDR3 has 19 residues. Germline V CDR1 and CDR2: GEAIGNYY, EKD. As DNA, the CDR3 is TGTGCCTGTGACCCCCTAGTGGGGGATAGTCCCTGGGACACCCGACAGATGTTTTTC. Translation: CACDPLVGDSPWDTRQMFF.

Note on this clone: The protein in TCRdb stems from a much larger clone and differs at residue 17 from this DNA's translation, likely a read error; here the protein is translated from the DNA. The chain is built from TRDV1 and TRDJ1, with 12 bases matching TRDD3. CDR1 is TSWWSYY, CDR2 QGS, per germline. This CDR3 has 19 amino acids. For the CDR3, the DNA is TGTGCTCTTGGGGAACTCTGGGGGATACGCCATCGACACACCGATAAACCCATCTTT. It yields the protein CALGELWGIRHRHTDKPIF.

As regards this clone: TCRdb assigns this DNA the protein of a much larger clone, which departs from its translation at residue 10; this likely reflects a read error, and the protein shown comes from translating the DNA. The rearrangement uses TRDV1 and TRDJ1; 9 bases map to TRDD3. No J segment appears in TCRdb, so it was assigned here by matching the sequence to germline. V shed 1 base, J shed 3 bases, and the junction held 21 bases outside the gene matches. Germline loops: CDR1 TSWWSYY, CDR2 QGS. The CDR3 loop spans 21 amino acids. CDR3 loop: CALGERVPVPGDTSDPDKLIF. The CDR3 DNA reads as TGTGCTCTTGGGGAACGCGTTCCCGTACCGGGGGATACCAGTGATCCCGATAAACTCATCTTT.

The table lists this clone with a few counts. The protein TCRdb gives is from a much larger clone and does not agree with this DNA's translation at residue 17, likely a read error; the protein shown here comes from the DNA. J is TRDJ2 and V is TRDV1; 9 nucleotides agree with TRDD3. The CDR3 contains 26 residues. V lost 0 bases, J lost 0 bases, and 29 bases stayed unmatched. Per the germline V gene, CDR1 is TSWWSYY and CDR2 is QGS. The CDR3 protein is CALGELALPMKLGDSPPLALTAQLFF. In DNA form, the CDR3 reads TGTGCTCTTGGGGAACTAGCGCTTCCTATGAAGCTGGGGGATTCTCCTCCCTTAGCTTTGACAGCACAACTCTTCTTT.

On this clone: The protein given by TCRdb reflects a much larger clone and differs at residue 3 from this DNA's translation, likely from a read error; the protein shown is the DNA's translation. This chain uses TRDV1 with TRDJ1; TRDD3 agrees at 9 bases. The CDR3 covers 21 residues. CDR1 and CDR2 from the germline V gene are TSWWSYY and QGS. The CDR3 nucleotides read TGTGCTCCTGGGGAACGAGGTCCTCCGGGGTGGGGGATAGGAGGAACCGATAAACTCATCTTT. Its translation: CAPGERGPPGWGIGGTDKLIF.

Points on this clone: This DNA's translation differs at residue 9 from TCRdb's protein, which comes from a much larger clone; a read error is likely, and the protein shown is translated from the DNA. The gene calls are TRDV2 and TRDJ3, with TRDD3 identical over 8 bases. The J gene is absent in TCRdb and was assigned here via DNA matching to germline. The germline V gene has CDR1 GEAIGNYY and CDR2 EKD. The CDR3 spans 19 residues. Germline trimming cut 3 bases from V and 3 bases from J; bases unmatched to any gene: 12. CDR3 sequence (DNA): TGTGCCTGTGACCTTTACTGGGGGGCGCAATTCTGGGACACCCGACAGATGTTTTTC. Translation: CACDLYWGAQFWDTRQMFF.

The V and J genes are TRDV1 and TRDJ1; TRDD3 matches at 10 bases. Matching the DNA to germline supplied the J gene, which TCRdb does not give. The V and J ends lost 1 base and 7 bases, in that order; junction bases with no gene match: 21. Germline loops: CDR1 TSWWSYY, CDR2 QGS. The CDR3 totals 20 residues. CDR3 region: CALGERTVHWGIQERVKLIF. For the CDR3, the DNA is TGTGCTCTTGGGGAACGAACGGTCCACTGGGGGATTCAGGAGCGGGTTAAACTCATCTTT.

This clone has only a few counts. The protein held in TCRdb is that of a much larger clone and does not match this DNA's translation at residue 7, likely because of a read error; the protein shown is translated from the DNA. The CDR3 DNA reads as TGTGCTCTTGGGGAAGAACAGGGGCTTAGGGCCACCGATAAACTCATCTTT. Protein sequence: CALGEEQGLRATDKLIF. The J gene is TRDJ1, the V gene TRDV1; no clear D. In the absence of a J gene in TCRdb, the DNA was matched to germline to assign it here. This CDR3 has 17 residues. V lost 2 bases to trimming and J lost 1 base, with 17 bases between them. The germline V gene has CDR1 TSWWSYY and CDR2 QGS.

As concerns this clone: The protein held in TCRdb is that of a much larger clone and does not match this DNA's translation at residue 9, likely because of a read error; the protein shown is translated from the DNA. The chain employs TRDV2 and TRDJ3; 7 positions match TRDD3. Assignment of the J gene here rests on matching the DNA to germline, because TCRdb gives none. V dropped 3 bases and J dropped 1; count of bases not matched to a gene: 11. This CDR3 has 19 amino acids. Germline lookup yields CDR1 GEAIGNYY and CDR2 EKD. Here the CDR3 reads CACDPRTGVYSWDTRQMFF. As DNA, the CDR3 is TGTGCCTGTGACCCACGTACTGGGGTATATTCCTGGGACACCCGACAGATGTTTTTC.

This clone has just a few counts. A read error likely explains why the TCRdb protein, taken from a much larger clone, differs from this DNA's translation at residue 3; the protein shown is translated from the DNA. The chain recombines TRDV2 with TRDJ1; 12 bases are shared with TRDD3. This CDR3 contains 18 residues. Germline CDR1 GEAIGNYY, CDR2 EKD. In DNA form, the CDR3 reads TGTGCCCGTGACACGGTTTCTGGGGGATACGCACACACCGATAAACTCATCTTT. This codes for CARDTVSGGYAHTDKLIF.

With regard to this clone: The protein TCRdb lists belongs to a much larger clone and differs from this DNA's translation at residue 3, which points to a read error; the protein shown is made from the DNA. This sequence joins TRDV1 and TRDJ1; D is perhaps TRDD2 or TRDD3 (7 bases each). Germline CDR1 reads TSWWSYY; CDR2 reads QGS. The CDR3 is made up of 23 amino acids. The CDR3 nucleotides are TGTGCTCCTGGGGAACCCGGGGGATTTCCTACTGGATTCGTTGGTGGGGGGTTCGATAAACTCATCTTT. This sequence encodes CAPGEPGGFPTGFVGGGFDKLIF.

This clone has more than one count but fewer than ten. A far larger clone is off by one base, so a read error is likely. The sample has other DNA sequences that encode this CDR3 too. The chain is built from TRDV1 and TRDJ1; unclear D gene. The CDR3 is 16 residues long. V dropped 2 bases and J dropped 14 bases, with 27 bases sitting between them. Germline CDR1 TSWWSYY, CDR2 QGS. The CDR3 DNA is TGTGCTCTTGGGGAAGGAGAATCCGCGTGGGTACCCGGACTTATCTTT. Translated: CALGEGESAWVPGLIF.

About this clone itself: TCRdb's listed protein matches a much larger clone and diverges from this DNA's translation at residue 15, likely through a read error; the protein shown comes from the DNA. The chain is built from TRDV1 and TRDJ1; 8 nucleotides line up with TRDD3. The CDR3 sequence is 19 residues long. J gave up 8 bases and V 2 bases, and 22 bases lay outside the gene matches. CDR1 and CDR2 from the germline V gene are TSWWSYY and QGS. The DNA of the CDR3 is TGTGCTCTTGGGGAAGCGTCGAGTCCCAACTACTGGGGGGGCCACAAACTCATCTTT. This gives the protein CALGEASSPNYWGGHKLIF.

A remark on this clone: The protein that TCRdb holds for this DNA derives from a much larger clone and differs from the translated DNA at residue 11, which likely indicates a read error; the protein shown here is translated from the DNA. V and J are TRDV3 and TRDJ1; 9 bases map to TRDD3. The V gene end was trimmed by 0 bases and the J gene end by 1 base; junction bases not matched to a gene: 24. This CDR3 has 21 amino acids. Germline V gives CDR1 TVYSNPD, CDR2 GDNSRS (reference sequence). CDR3 protein: CAFSKFLPIVPGDTITDKLIF. In DNA form, the CDR3 reads TGTGCCTTTAGTAAATTCCTACCTATCGTACCGGGGGATACTATCACCGATAAACTCATCTTT.

This clone was counted between two and nine times. The protein recorded in TCRdb matches a much larger clone and deviates from this DNA's translation at residue 7, suggesting a read error; the protein here is obtained by translating the DNA. CDR3 protein: CALGEARLPYPRGADKLIF. The CDR3 DNA follows: TGTGCTCTTGGGGAAGCCCGCCTTCCTTACCCTCGGGGGGCCGATAAACTCATCTTT. This chain connects TRDV1 to TRDJ1; 7 bases match TRDD2. Assignment of the J gene here rests on matching the DNA to germline, because TCRdb gives none. Germline CDR1 reads TSWWSYY; CDR2 reads QGS. Trimming removed 2 bases from V and 3 bases from J; junction bases left unmatched: 18. The CDR3 extends over 19 amino acids.

The table lists this clone with a few counts. It differs at one base from a far larger clone, so likely a read error. This CDR3 is CACDTVGVKGSAYTDKLIF. CDR3 in DNA: TGCGCCTGTGACACCGTGGGCGTAAAGGGATCTGCGTACACCGATAAACTCATCTTT. The gene calls are TRDV2 and TRDJ1, with D perhaps TRDD3 (5 bases). TCRdb supplies no J gene; here it was assigned by aligning the nucleotide sequence to germline. The CDR3 is made up of 19 amino acids. In germline, CDR1 is GEAIGNYY, CDR2 EKD.

To note about this clone: A far larger clone is a single base away, which makes a read error likely. The same CDR3 also results from other DNA sequences found in this sample. V gene TRDV2 combines with J gene TRDJ1, with 8 bases lining up with TRDD3. TCRdb does not report a J gene; here it was assigned by matching the DNA to germline references. The CDR3 runs to 21 residues. CDR1 and CDR2 (germline): GEAIGNYY, EKD. The CDR3 bases are TGTGCCTGTGACACCGTCGTCCCACGGCCTGGGGGACCCCTGTACACCGACAAACTCATCTTT. It codes for CACDTVVPRPGGPLYTDKLIF.